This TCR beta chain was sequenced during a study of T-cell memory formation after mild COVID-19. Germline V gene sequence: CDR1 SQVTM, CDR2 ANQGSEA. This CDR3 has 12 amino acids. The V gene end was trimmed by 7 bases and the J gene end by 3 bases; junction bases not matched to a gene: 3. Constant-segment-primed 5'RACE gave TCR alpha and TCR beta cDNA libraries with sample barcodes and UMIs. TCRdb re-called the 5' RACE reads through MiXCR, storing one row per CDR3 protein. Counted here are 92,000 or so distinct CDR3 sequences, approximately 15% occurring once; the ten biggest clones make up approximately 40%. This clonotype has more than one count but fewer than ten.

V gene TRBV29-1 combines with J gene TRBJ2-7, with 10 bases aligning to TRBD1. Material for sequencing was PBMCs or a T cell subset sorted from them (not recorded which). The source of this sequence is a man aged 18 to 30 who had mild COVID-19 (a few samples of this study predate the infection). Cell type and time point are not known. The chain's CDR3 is CSATGGLYEQYF. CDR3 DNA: TGCAGCGCGACAGGGGGCCTCTACGAGCAGTACTTC.